A single sample gave rise to the 8 T cell receptor beta chains below, sequenced in a study of shared clonotypes between healthy human individuals. Produced via immunoSEQ multiplex PCR; TCRdb's table is partial and in-frame only. The sample yields 2,500,000 or so clones, just over 90% seen once. The sample comprised naive CD4+ T cells sorted from blood. Subset given: CD45RA+ positively selected. The receptors here all came from a young man in good health.

J is TRBJ2-1 and V is TRBV2, with D uncertain. The CDR3 has 12 amino acids. The germline V gene encodes CDR1 SNHLY and CDR2 FYNNEI. V gave up 3 bases and J gave up 10 bases, with 10 bases separating them. The DNA of the CDR3 is TGTGCCAGCAGTGATTCTTTGCGGGAGCAGTTCTTC. As protein: CASSDSLREQFF.

The V and J genes are TRBV27 and TRBJ1-2; 8 nucleotides align to TRBD1. With 6 bases clipped from V and 7 bases from J, the junction kept 19 bases outside the gene matches. CDR1 is MNHEY, CDR2 SMNVEV, per germline (reference sequence). The CDR3 is 17 amino acids. CDR3 in DNA: TGTGCCAGCAGCCTGACCCCCCTTGGACAGGGATGGTTTGGCTACACCTTC. Its translation: CASSLTPLGQGWFGYTF.

This clone was detected only once. The J gene is TRBJ2-7, the V gene TRBV5-6; no firm D call. CDR1 is SGHDT, CDR2 YYEEEE, per germline. The V gene lost 4 bases and the J gene lost 3 bases, with 8 bases spanning the gap. There are 12 residues in the CDR3. The CDR3 region is CASSAFSYEQYF. CDR3 coding DNA: TGTGCCAGCAGCGCCTTTAGCTACGAGCAGTACTTC.

This chain connects TRBV28 to TRBJ1-4; the match to TRBD1 covers 12 bases. The CDR3 has 15 amino acids. CDR1 and CDR2 (germline): MDHEN, SYDVKM. Trimming cost V 6 bases and J 10 bases; bases outside gene matches: 9. In nucleotides, the CDR3 is TGTGCCAGCAGCCGAGAGGGACAGGGGGCTTTAAAACTGTTTTTT. This codes for CASSREGQGALKLFF.

V usage is TRBV4-1 and J usage is TRBJ2-1, with 13 bases that match TRBD2. The length of the CDR3 is 19 residues. V was clipped by 0 bases and J by 5 bases; unmatched bases: 10. CDR1 and CDR2 (germline): MGHRA, YSYEKL. CDR3 residues: CASSQDKLAGGPPNNEQFF. Written as DNA, the CDR3 is TGCGCCAGCAGCCAAGATAAACTAGCGGGAGGGCCGCCGAACAATGAGCAGTTCTTC.

This rearrangement joins TRBV7-2 to TRBJ2-3; 9 nucleotides line up with TRBD2. Losses at the gene ends were 3 bases for V and 8 bases for J; bases not matched to a gene: 9. CDR1 is SGHTA, CDR2 FQGNSA, per germline. The CDR3 spans 15 residues. As DNA, the CDR3 is TGTGCCAGCAGCTTCGAGGCGGGGGGGCGAGGTACGCAGTATTTT. Encoded protein: CASSFEAGGRGTQYF.

The chain joins TRBV7-2 to TRBJ1-1; the match to TRBD1 covers 10 bases. J was trimmed by 4 bases and V by 3 bases; bases with no gene match: 2. This CDR3 region has 14 residues. Germline CDR1 and CDR2: SGHTA and FQGNSA. The CDR3 DNA sequence: TGTGCCAGCAGCTTGGGACAGGGGATCACTGAAGCTTTCTTT. It yields the protein CASSLGQGITEAFF.

V gene TRBV2 combines with J gene TRBJ2-3; TRBD1 matches at 8 bases. Germline CDR1 is SNHLY and CDR2 is FYNNEI. CDR3 size: 17 residues. Trimming took 6 bases from V and 2 from J; bases not matched to a gene: 13. In DNA form, the CDR3 reads TGTGCCAGCAGCGTCCCCCGGACAGGGCCCGACACAGATACGCAGTATTTT. Its protein is CASSVPRTGPDTDTQYF.